The following is a TCR beta chain sequence with its context. The entry originates in a study of blood T cell repertoires in COVID-19. About the research overall: Italy, Spain and the United States were the sources of the convalescent and acute COVID-19 samples.

Trimming pared 3 bases from V and 9 bases from J, leaving 12 bases between. Germline CDR1 is DFQATT and CDR2 is SNEGSKA (reference sequence). The CDR3 is made up of 11 amino acids. The repertoire was sequenced with immunoSEQ multiplex PCR; TCRdb's copy has only in-frame clones and lacks some. Of about 53,000 clones listed, around 81% are singletons. The source material was peripheral blood. The rearrangement joins TRBV20-1 to TRBJ2-7; D remains ambiguous. This receptor was obtained from a woman older than 75 with COVID-19, enrolled during active disease. Here the CDR3 DNA reads TGCAGTGCTAGCAGGAATGAAGTGCAGTACTTC. Amino acids: CSASRNEVQYF.